This T cell receptor (beta chain) stems from a study of lymphopenia after photon versus proton radiotherapy. Whole-study findings and limits: After lymphocyte nadir, photon-treated repertoires showed oligoclonal expansion, especially CD8+ Temra.

TCRdb's table, derived via immunoSEQ multiplex PCR, lists solely in-frame clones and lacks some. The data hold some 27,000 clones, with about four fifths observed a single time. The CDR3 runs 14 residues. Trimming pared 3 bases from V and 2 bases from J, leaving 10 bases between. CDR1 and CDR2 (germline): SGHNT, YENEEA. A few counts support this clone. Its antigen is not known. This TCR derives from a man in his fifties or sixties with gastric cancer. The source was peripheral blood, collected from a patient treated with photon-based radiotherapy. The chain is built from TRBV11-3 and TRBJ1-1; D is uncertain. The CDR3 loop is CASSFRGFNTEAFF. The CDR3 DNA follows: TGTGCCAGCAGCTTTCGGGGTTTCAACACTGAAGCTTTCTTT.